This T cell receptor beta chain was recovered during a study of CXCR3-negative and CXCR3-positive naive CD8 T cells. The CDR3 sequence is 14 residues long. Germline lookup yields CDR1 LGHNA and CDR2 YSLEER. Concerning this clonotype: Its target is not known.

Regarding the study as a whole: Higher TRB CDR3 hydrophobicity marked CXCR3-positive naive cells relative to CXCR3-negative naive cells.

The method, 5' RACE with UMI labels, was used to prepare the TRB cDNA libraries. After re-calling the 5' RACE reads, TCRdb lists one entry per CDR3 protein, DNA absent. The table for this sample gives 100,000 to 150,000 distinct CDR3 sequences. Sequencing was done on a sample of naive CXCR3- CD8+ T cells from blood. The subset: CD45RO-CCR7+CD27+CD95- naive CD8+ T cells lacking CXCR3 (TNR3-). The TCR originated in a human donor in good health. Some clones in this sample may be carry-over from other donors' samples. The chain is built from TRBV4-3 and TRBJ1-1; TCRdb's D call of TRBD1 is untestable without DNA. This CDR3 reads CASSQGRGPTEAFF.